This T cell receptor beta chain was profiled in a study of blood T cell repertoires in COVID-19. Sequenced by immunoSEQ multiplex PCR; TCRdb stores in-frame clones only, minus some. In the table there are 110,000 or so clones, roughly 82% of which are singletons. The CDR3 loop spans 15 amino acids. The trim removed 6 bases at V and 9 bases at J, leaving 10 bases unmatched. Germline lookup yields CDR1 SGHAT and CDR2 FQNNGV. This TCR derives from a woman aged 40 to 50 with acute or convalescent COVID-19. The sample taken for sequencing was peripheral blood. The chain employs TRBV11-2 and TRBJ1-6; 8 bases are shared with TRBD1. The CDR3 DNA follows: TGTGCCAGCAGGGTACTTACAGGGGGGGGTTCACCCCTCCACTTT. It is translated as CASRVLTGGGSPLHF.